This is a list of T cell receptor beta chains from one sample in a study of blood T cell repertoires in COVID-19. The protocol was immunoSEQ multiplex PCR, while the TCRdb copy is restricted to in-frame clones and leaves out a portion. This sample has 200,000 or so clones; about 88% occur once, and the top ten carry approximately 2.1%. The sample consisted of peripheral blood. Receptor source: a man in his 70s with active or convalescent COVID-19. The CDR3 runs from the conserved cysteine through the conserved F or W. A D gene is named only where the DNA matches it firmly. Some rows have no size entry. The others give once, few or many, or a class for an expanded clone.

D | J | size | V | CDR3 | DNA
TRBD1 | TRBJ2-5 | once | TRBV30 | CAWSSHPGTGTETQYF | TGTGCCTGGAGTTCGCATCCCGGGACAGGGACAGAGACCCAGTACTTC
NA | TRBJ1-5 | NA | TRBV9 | CASSARGGLQQPQHF | TGTGCCAGCAGCGCCAGGGGAGGGCTTCAGCAGCCCCAGCATTTT
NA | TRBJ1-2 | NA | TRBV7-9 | CASSLAGGPGYTF | TGTGCCAGCAGCTTAGCGGGGGGGCCTGGCTACACCTTC
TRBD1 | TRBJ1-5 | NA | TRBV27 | CASRDRGRGSNQPQHF | TGTGCCAGCCGGGACAGGGGGCGCGGGAGCAATCAGCCCCAGCATTTT
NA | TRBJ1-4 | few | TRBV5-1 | CASAVATNEKLFF | TGCGCCAGTGCGGTAGCAACTAATGAAAAACTGTTTTTT
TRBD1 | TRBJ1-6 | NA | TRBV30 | CAYLQGGNSPLHF | TGTGCCTACTTACAGGGGGGCAATTCACCCCTCCACTTT
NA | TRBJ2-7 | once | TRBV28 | CASSLRYEQYF | TGTGCCAGCAGTTTACGTTACGAGCAGTACTTC
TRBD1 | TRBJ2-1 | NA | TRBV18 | CASSPRTGGWVEQFF | TGTGCCAGCTCACCTCGGACAGGGGGCTGGGTTGAGCAGTTCTTC
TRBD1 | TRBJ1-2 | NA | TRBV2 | CASSDRGLVGYTF | TGTGCCAGCAGTGACAGGGGGCTGGTTGGCTACACCTTC
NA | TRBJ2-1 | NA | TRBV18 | CASSLDSNEQFF | TGTGCCAGCTCCCTTGACAGCAATGAGCAGTTCTTC
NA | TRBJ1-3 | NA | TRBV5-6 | CASSLGLRNTIYF | TGTGCCAGCAGCTTGGGGTTGAGGAACACCATATATTTT
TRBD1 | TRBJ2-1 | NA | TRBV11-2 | CASSAGQGAGGAYNEQFF | TGTGCCAGCAGCGCGGGACAGGGGGCGGGGGGCGCTTACAATGAGCAGTTCTTC
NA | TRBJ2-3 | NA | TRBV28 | CASSLGAGGETTDTQYF | TGTGCCAGCAGTTTAGGCGCCGGCGGGGAGACCACAGATACGCAGTATTTT
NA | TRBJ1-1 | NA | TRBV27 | CASSYKGRGGFTEAFF | TGTGCCAGCAGTTACAAGGGTCGTGGAGGGTTCACTGAAGCTTTCTTT
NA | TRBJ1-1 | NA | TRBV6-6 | CASSSGQKRTEAFF | TGTGCCAGCAGTTCCGGACAGAAACGCACTGAAGCTTTCTTT
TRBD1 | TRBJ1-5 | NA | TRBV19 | CASSITRGETQPQHF | TGTGCCAGTAGTATAACCAGGGGGGAGACTCAGCCCCAGCATTTT
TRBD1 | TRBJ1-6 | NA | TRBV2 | CASTIDRGSSPLHF | TGTGCCAGCACCATCGACAGGGGGAGTTCACCCCTCCACTTT
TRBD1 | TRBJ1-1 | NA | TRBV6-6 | CASSFRTGLLNTEAFF | TGTGCCAGCAGTTTTCGGACAGGACTGTTGAACACTGAAGCTTTCTTT
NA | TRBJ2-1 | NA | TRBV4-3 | CASSQVRERLAEQFF | TGCGCCAGCAGCCAAGTCAGGGAAAGGTTGGCTGAGCAGTTCTTC
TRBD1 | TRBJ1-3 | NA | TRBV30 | CAFNYRGGVGNTIYF | TGTGCCTTCAACTACAGGGGCGGCGTAGGAAACACCATATATTTT
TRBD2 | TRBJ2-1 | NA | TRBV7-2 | CASSASAGAYNEQFF | TGTGCCAGCAGCGCCTCAGCGGGGGCCTACAATGAGCAGTTCTTC
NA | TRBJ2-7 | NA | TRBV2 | CASRGHPVYF | TGTGCCAGCAGGGGGCATCCAGTGTACTTC